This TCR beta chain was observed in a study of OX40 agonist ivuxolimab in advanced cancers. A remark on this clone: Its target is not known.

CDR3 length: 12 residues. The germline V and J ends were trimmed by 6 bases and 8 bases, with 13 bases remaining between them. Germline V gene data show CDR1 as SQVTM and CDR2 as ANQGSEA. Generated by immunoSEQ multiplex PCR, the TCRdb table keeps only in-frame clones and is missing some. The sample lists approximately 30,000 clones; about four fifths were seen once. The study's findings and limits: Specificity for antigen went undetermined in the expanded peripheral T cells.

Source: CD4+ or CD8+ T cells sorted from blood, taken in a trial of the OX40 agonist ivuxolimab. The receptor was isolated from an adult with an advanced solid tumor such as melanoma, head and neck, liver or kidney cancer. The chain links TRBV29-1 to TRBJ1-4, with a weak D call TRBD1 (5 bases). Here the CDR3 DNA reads TGCAGCGTCGCCGATAAGGGGGAAAAACTGTTTTTT. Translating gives CSVADKGEKLFF.